This TCR beta chain was profiled in a study of control samples from healthy donors and cancer patients. Germline CDR1 SEHNR, CDR2 FQNEAQ (reference sequence). This CDR3 is 15 amino acids long. The J segment lost 2 bases and the V segment lost 5 bases, leaving 4 bases of the junction unmatched. Generated by immunoSEQ multiplex PCR, the TCRdb table keeps only in-frame clones and is missing some. The repertoire holds 140,000 to 150,000 clones, around 86% seen once, with around 4.7% in the top ten. The sequenced sample was blood. The TCR originated in a man in his thirties or forties in good health. The chain couples TRBV7-9 to TRBJ2-7; 12 bases are a match to TRBD2. The CDR3 loop reads CASSRGLAGTYEQYF. For the CDR3, the DNA is TGTGCCAGCAGCCGAGGACTAGCGGGAACCTACGAGCAGTACTTC.